Described below is a single T cell receptor (beta chain) sequence and its context. As yet, its antigen is unknown. The entry originates in a study of shared clonotypes between healthy human individuals. Study outcomes and limitations: It was the few donors that limited the genetic and exposure-history diversity represented.

At a deep level, the assay was run. Across several immunoSEQ plates, the genomic DNA of each subset was split evenly. Profiling relied on immunoSEQ multiplex PCR, and the TCRdb table lists in-frame clones only, not all of them. The sample lists fewer than 650,000 clones, roughly four fifths occurring once. When samples were unsorted, around 83 million PBMCs were used for genomic DNA. The CDR3 sequence is 14 residues long. In germline, CDR1 is SGHRS, CDR2 YFSETQ. Losses at the gene ends were 2 bases for V and 3 bases for J; bases not matched to a gene: 4. The source of this sequence is a woman in her thirties or forties in good health. Some clones in this sample may be carry-over from other donors' samples. The V and J genes are TRBV5-1 and TRBJ1-1, with 7 bases that match TRBD1. The sample comprised PBMCs. In DNA form, the CDR3 reads TGCGCCAGCAGCTTCGGACAGGAGGACACTGAAGCTTTCTTT. Amino acids: CASSFGQEDTEAFF. Supplemented by reference TRBV5-1 and TRBJ1-1, the full variable domain reads KAGVTQTPRYLIKTRGQQVTLSCSPISGHRSVSWYQQTPGQGLQFLFEYFSETQRNKGNFPGRFSGRQFSNSRSEMNVSTLELGDSALYLCASSFGQEDTEAFFGQGTRLTVV.